Following are 27 T cell receptor beta chains from one sample sequenced in a study of cytomegalovirus exposure and HLA in healthy donors. PCR involved 60 Vbeta and 13 Jbeta primers. TCRdb's copy holds only in-frame clones and misses some; the assay was immunoSEQ multiplex PCR. The sample has more than 60,000 clones; approximately 80% are singletons. The sample consisted of PBMCs. The origin of the receptors is a woman in her 30s in good health and CMV-seronegative.

The rearrangement uses TRBV2 and TRBJ1-1; D might be TRBD1 (6 bases). Germline loops: CDR1 SNHLY, CDR2 FYNNEI. V gave up 7 bases and J gave up 1 base, with 16 bases separating them. This CDR3 is built from 15 residues. CDR3 sequence reads: CASTRTGLGNTEAFF. The CDR3 DNA is TGTGCCAGCACAAGAACAGGGCTTGGGAACACTGAAGCTTTCTTT.

This chain uses TRBV5-1 with TRBJ2-1, with a tentative D call TRBD2 (5 bases). Germline V CDR1 and CDR2: SGHRS, YFSETQ. V lost 0 bases and J lost 10, with 17 bases in between. The CDR3 contains 15 residues. The CDR3 reads CASSLERSGGSEQFF. The CDR3 DNA follows: TGCGCCAGCAGCTTGGAGAGGAGTGGAGGATCGGAGCAGTTCTTC.

This sequence joins TRBV18 and TRBJ1-4; TRBD1 matches at 11 bases. This CDR3 contains 15 residues. The J segment lost 6 bases and the V segment lost 4 bases, leaving 4 bases of the junction unmatched. Germline CDR1 is KGHSH and CDR2 is LQKENI. The CDR3 sequence: CASSRGQGVDEKLFF. In DNA form, the CDR3 reads TGTGCCAGCTCACGGGGACAGGGGGTCGATGAAAAACTGTTTTTT.

The genes are TRBV5-4 and TRBJ2-5, with TRBD1 matching over 10 bases. The closer fit of TRBJ2-7 to the DNA end suggests the J call may be wrong. The CDR3 runs 14 residues. Germline CDR1 SGHNT, CDR2 YYREEE (reference sequence). The CDR3 reads CASSEGTGVYEQYF. The CDR3 nucleotides read TGTGCCAGCAGCGAGGGGACAGGGGTCTACGAGCAGTACTTC.

This clone has only a few counts. The gene calls are TRBV4-3 and TRBJ2-5; D is possibly TRBD2 (5 bases). The germline V gene encodes CDR1 LGHNA and CDR2 YSLEER. This CDR3 has 16 amino acids. Between the trimmed V and J ends, which lost 0 bases and 6 bases, there was a span of 17 bases. The CDR3 region is CASSQDEGGSAQTQYF. The CDR3 coding sequence is TGCGCCAGCAGCCAAGACGAGGGCGGGTCGGCTCAGACCCAGTACTTC.

The CDR3: CASSLLGGDQETQYF. CDR3 nucleotide sequence: TGTGCCAGCAGCTTACTTGGAGGAGATCAAGAGACCCAGTACTTC. V is TRBV7-9 and J is TRBJ2-5; D may be TRBD2 (5 bases). Trimming shortened V by 2 bases and J by 2 bases, and 12 bases separated the two germline ends. CDR3 length equals 15 residues. The V gene's germline CDR1 is SEHNR and CDR2 FQNEAQ (reference sequence).

The sample holds one count of this clone. V gene TRBV27 combines with J gene TRBJ2-3, with D tentatively TRBD2 (5 bases). Trimming cost V 5 bases and J 6 bases, with 15 bases left between them. CDR1 and CDR2 (germline): MNHEY, SMNVEV (reference sequence). The CDR3 loop spans 14 amino acids. The DNA of the CDR3 is TGTGCCAGCAGTATGAGGGATCCGAGGGATACGCAGTATTTT. Amino acids: CASSMRDPRDTQYF.

The J gene is TRBJ2-1, the V gene TRBV11-2; 7 nucleotides agree with TRBD1. V lost 3 bases and J lost 7; bases outside the gene matches: 6. The CDR3 has 14 amino acids. The germline V gene encodes CDR1 SGHAT and CDR2 FQNNGV. This chain's CDR3 is CASSLTGSFNEQFF. Here the CDR3 DNA reads TGTGCCAGCAGCTTGACAGGGTCCTTTAATGAGCAGTTCTTC.

V and J are TRBV7-2 and TRBJ1-4; 7 bases are shared with TRBD1. The germline gives CDR1 SGHTA, CDR2 FQGNSA. The CDR3 loop spans 14 amino acids. The V gene end was trimmed by 4 bases and the J gene end by 6 bases; junction bases not matched to a gene: 5. CDR3 bases: TGTGCCAGCAGCTCCGGGACAGAACATGAAAAACTGTTTTTT. This translates into CASSSGTEHEKLFF.

This clone was seen once. The chain joins TRBV7-9 to TRBJ2-7, with 7 positions matching TRBD2. In germline, CDR1 is SEHNR, CDR2 FQNEAQ (reference sequence). V shed 2 bases and J 2 bases; nucleotides not matched to a gene: 9. The CDR3 spans 16 residues. CDR3 sequence: CASSLPLAGDPYEQYV. The CDR3 nucleotides are TGTGCCAGCAGCTTACCCCTTGCGGGAGACCCCTACGAGCAGTACGTC.

The rearrangement links TRBV19 to TRBJ2-6; TRBD1 might be the D (5 bases). This CDR3 spans 18 amino acids. CDR1 is LNHDA and CDR2 is SQIVND in the germline V gene (reference sequence). The V end lost 3 bases, the J end lost 2 bases, and 17 bases lay between the germline ends. CDR3 nucleotide sequence: TGTGCCAGTAGTATCAATCACAGGCTTCTAGCTGGGGCCAACGTCCTGACTTTC. This sequence encodes CASSINHRLLAGANVLTF.

The DNA of the CDR3 is TGTGCCAGCAGCTTAGGATCAGGGGGCTATGGCTACACCTTC. It translates to CASSLGSGGYGYTF. The chain combines TRBV11-3 with TRBJ1-2; 7 nucleotides line up with TRBD1. The CDR3 totals 14 residues. The trim removed 1 base at V and 4 bases at J, leaving 3 bases unmatched. The germline V gene encodes CDR1 SGHNT and CDR2 YENEEA.

This chain connects TRBV7-3 to TRBJ2-1; tentatively, D is TRBD2 (5 bases). The germline V gene has CDR1 SGHTA and CDR2 FQGTGA. V dropped 1 base and J dropped 6 bases, with 10 bases sitting between them. This CDR3 is built from 14 residues. CDR3 loop: CASSLNQGLNEQFF. The CDR3 nucleotides read TGTGCCAGCAGCTTAAACCAAGGACTCAATGAGCAGTTCTTC.

The chain joins TRBV28 to TRBJ1-5; 9 bases are shared with TRBD1. Germline-derived CDR1 and CDR2 are MDHEN and SYDVKM. CDR3 length: 17 residues. With V trimmed by 5 bases and J by 1 base, 9 bases remained unmatched. CDR3 nucleotide sequence: TGTGCCAGCAGTCCCGGGACAGGGTTTAGGAGCAATCAGCCCCAGCATTTT. Its protein product is CASSPGTGFRSNQPQHF. Full variable domain (missing parts from reference TRBV28 and TRBJ1-5): DVKVTQSSRYLVKRTGEKVFLECVQDMDHENMFWYRQDPGLGLRLIYFSYDVKMKEKGDIPEGYSVSREKKERFSLILESASTNQTSMYLCASSPGTGFRSNQPQHFGDGTRLSIL.

This CDR3 is CAISLDRGSYEQYV. For the CDR3, the DNA is TGTGCCATCAGCCTGGACAGGGGGTCCTACGAGCAGTACGTC. The V call is TRBV10-3, the J call TRBJ2-7, with 10 nucleotides matching TRBD1. CDR1 is ENHRY and CDR2 is SYGVKD in the germline V gene. J gave up 1 base and V 6 bases, and 3 bases lay outside the gene matches. CDR3 size: 14 residues.

This clone was counted a single time. The genes are TRBV19 and TRBJ1-4; 9 nucleotides match TRBD1. Per the germline V gene, CDR1 is LNHDA and CDR2 is SQIVND (reference sequence). With 8 bases clipped from V and 8 bases from J, the junction kept 6 bases outside the gene matches. The CDR3 contains 13 residues. This CDR3 is CASSTGGREKLFF. CDR3 in DNA: TGTGCCAGTTCGACAGGGGGTCGGGAAAAACTGTTTTTT.

This clone was seen a handful of times. This chain links TRBV11-2 with TRBJ1-1; TRBD1 agrees at 7 bases. Germline V gene data show CDR1 as SGHAT and CDR2 as FQNNGV. CDR3 length equals 14 residues. The ends lost 6 bases at V and 1 base at J; junction bases unmatched: 5. In DNA, the CDR3 is TGTGCCAGCAGACGGGACAGCTGGAACACTGAAGCTTTCTTT. It is translated as CASRRDSWNTEAFF.

The chain is built from TRBV10-2 and TRBJ1-1; D remains ambiguous. V gave up 0 bases and J gave up 1 base, with 12 bases separating them. CDR3 length equals 16 residues. Per germline, CDR1 WSHSY and CDR2 SAAADI. As DNA, the CDR3 is TGCGCCAGCAGTGAGTCTGAGGGAAGGCCGAACACTGAAGCTTTCTTT. Residues: CASSESEGRPNTEAFF.

V and J are TRBV5-1 and TRBJ2-1; TRBD1 is a possible D gene (6 bases). Trimming shortened V by 3 bases and J by 5 bases, and 9 bases separated the two germline ends. Germline V lookup: CDR1 SGHRS, CDR2 YFSETQ. The CDR3 extends over 13 amino acids. For the CDR3, the DNA is TGCGCCAGCAGCTCGCGACAGGACAATGAGCAGTTCTTC. It encodes CASSSRQDNEQFF.

The chain carries TRBV23-1 and TRBJ2-2; TRBD1 agrees at 8 bases. TRBV23-1 is an open reading frame, and its role is uncertain. The CDR3 contains 17 residues. The ends lost 4 bases at V and 1 base at J; junction bases unmatched: 8. CDR3 in DNA: TGCGCCAGCAGTCCCCCGACCAGGGGGCAGAACACCGGGGAGCTGTTTTTT. Encoded protein: CASSPPTRGQNTGELFF.

J is TRBJ2-3 and V is TRBV5-8; 8 bases align to TRBD2. V was clipped by 4 bases and J by 0 bases; unmatched bases: 7. The CDR3 length is 16 residues. The germline V gene encodes CDR1 SGHTS and CDR2 YDEGEE. The DNA of the CDR3 is TGTGCCAGCAGCACCTTTGAGCGGGGGAGCACAGATACGCAGTATTTT. This encodes CASSTFERGSTDTQYF.

Relative to its sample, this clone is medium-sized. Different DNA sequences within this sample yield the same CDR3. The rearrangement uses TRBV4-3 and TRBJ1-1; D gene uncertain. The CDR3 covers 14 residues. V was cut by 0 bases and J by 1 base, with 6 bases left in between. Germline assignment: CDR1 LGHNA and CDR2 YSLEER. The DNA of the CDR3 is TGCGCCAGCAGCCAAGATCGGGGGAACACTGAAGCTTTCTTT. Its protein is CASSQDRGNTEAFF.

The chain couples TRBV19 to TRBJ1-1, with unresolved D. The germline V and J ends were trimmed by 5 bases and 1 base, with 5 bases remaining between them. This CDR3 is built from 12 residues. From germline, CDR1 is LNHDA and CDR2 SQIVND (reference sequence). The CDR3 reads CASSVWNTEAFF. The CDR3 nucleotides are TGTGCCAGTAGTGTCTGGAACACTGAAGCTTTCTTT.

The chain joins TRBV7-9 to TRBJ2-7, with a tentative D call TRBD1 (6 bases). Germline V gives CDR1 SEHNR, CDR2 FQNEAQ (reference sequence). Trimming left V 4 bases short and J 0 bases short, with 10 bases between. The CDR3 sequence is 14 residues long. CDR3 residues: CASSSDRSSYEQYF. CDR3 bases: TGTGCCAGCAGCTCCGACAGGAGCTCCTACGAGCAGTACTTC. Together with reference TRBV7-9 and TRBJ2-7, the CDR3 gives the full variable domain: DTGVSQNPRHKITKRGQNVTFRCDPISEHNRLYWYRQTLGQGPEFLTYFQNEAQLEKSRLLSDRFSAERPKGSFSTLEIQRTEQGDSAMYLCASSSDRSSYEQYFGPGTRLTVT.

The V gene is TRBV5-6, the J gene TRBJ2-2, with D possibly matching TRBD2 (7 bases). Germline CDR1 and CDR2: SGHDT and YYEEEE. CDR3 length equals 14 residues. V shed 7 bases and J shed 6 bases, with 16 bases lying between them. The CDR3 reads CASSVWGGSGELFF. The CDR3 region has the DNA TGTGCCAGCTCGGTCTGGGGGGGCTCCGGGGAGCTGTTTTTT.

The V gene is TRBV23-1, the J gene TRBJ2-7, with D perhaps TRBD2 (6 bases). TRBV23-1 is recorded as an ORF, its role being uncertain. The CDR3 covers 16 residues. V lost 2 bases to trimming and J lost 9 bases, with 23 bases between them. The CDR3 reads CASSQPGRTLVGGQYV. The CDR3 bases are TGCGCCAGCAGTCAACCGGGGAGGACACTGGTCGGGGGGCAGTACGTC.

The rearrangement uses TRBV15 and TRBJ2-3, with D possibly TRBD1 on 6 matching bases. CDR3 length: 15 amino acids. Trimming took off 2 bases at V and 0 bases at J, with 9 bases between the two ends. The germline V gene has CDR1 LNHNV and CDR2 YYDKDF (reference sequence). DNA for the CDR3: TGTGCCACCAGCAGACTACAGGGTAGCACAGATACGCAGTATTTT. Residues: CATSRLQGSTDTQYF. Together with reference TRBV15 and TRBJ2-3, the CDR3 gives the full variable domain: DAMVIQNPRYQVTQFGKPVTLSCSQTLNHNVMYWYQQKSSQAPKLLFHYYDKDFNNEADTPDNFQSRRPNTSFCFLDIRSPGLGDTAMYLCATSRLQGSTDTQYFGPGTRLTVL.